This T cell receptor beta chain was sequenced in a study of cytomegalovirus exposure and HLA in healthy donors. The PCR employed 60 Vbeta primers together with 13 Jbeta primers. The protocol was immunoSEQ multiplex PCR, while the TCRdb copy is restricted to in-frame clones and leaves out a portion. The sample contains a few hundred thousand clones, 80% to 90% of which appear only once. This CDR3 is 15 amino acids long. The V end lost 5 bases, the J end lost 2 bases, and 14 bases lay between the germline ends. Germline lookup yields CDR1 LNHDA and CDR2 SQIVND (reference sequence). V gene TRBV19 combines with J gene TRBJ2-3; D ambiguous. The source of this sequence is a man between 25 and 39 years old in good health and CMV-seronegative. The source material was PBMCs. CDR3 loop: CASSRRAPTTDTQYF. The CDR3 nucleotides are TGTGCCAGTAGTCGACGAGCGCCCACCACAGATACGCAGTATTTT.